One and the same sample provided the 12 T cell receptor beta chains below, sequenced in a study of blood T cell repertoires in COVID-19. Sequencing was performed with immunoSEQ multiplex PCR; in TCRdb, only in-frame clones are kept and a portion is missing. The sample comprises 150,000 to 200,000 clones, approximately 80% of which are singletons, and 3% to 3.5% rests with the top ten. Material: PBMCs or T cells enriched from blood (not recorded which). These receptors all come from a woman aged 55-69 years who had recovered from COVID-19.

This sequence joins TRBV19 and TRBJ1-4, with TRBD1 matching 9 bases. V dropped 4 bases and J dropped 6; count of bases not matched to a gene: 6. Germline assignment: CDR1 LNHDA and CDR2 SQIVND (reference sequence). This CDR3 contains 15 residues. The CDR3 sequence is CASSSSGTGYEKLFF. The DNA for the CDR3 is TGTGCCAGTAGTAGCTCCGGGACAGGGTATGAAAAACTGTTTTTT.

The rearrangement links TRBV7-7 to TRBJ2-5; maybe TRBD2 (7 bases). This CDR3 region has 18 residues. Germline-derived CDR1 and CDR2 are SSHAT and FNYEAQ (reference sequence). Trimming cost V 1 base and J 5 bases, with 23 bases left between them. As DNA, the CDR3 is TGTGCCAGCAGCTTAGGGGGGGGCCCACGCATGACCAGTGAGACCCAGTACTTC. This codes for CASSLGGGPRMTSETQYF.

V gene TRBV2 combines with J gene TRBJ1-1; TRBD1 matches at 8 bases. CDR1 is SNHLY, CDR2 FYNNEI, per germline. With 11 bases clipped from V and 0 bases from J, the junction kept 8 bases outside the gene matches. CDR3 length equals 14 residues. The CDR3 reads CAGIRDRMNTEAFF. CDR3 in DNA: TGTGCCGGCATAAGGGACAGGATGAACACTGAAGCTTTCTTT. Full variable domain (rest looked up from reference TRBV2 and TRBJ1-1): EPEVTQTPSHQVTQMGQEVILRCVPISNHLYFYWYRQILGQKVEFLVSFYNNEISEKSEIFDDQFSVERPDGSNFTLKIRSTKLEDSAMYFCAGIRDRMNTEAFFGQGTRLTVV.

This chain uses TRBV3-1 (or the pseudogene TRBV3-2) with TRBJ2-3; 8 bases are a match to TRBD1. The germline V gene encodes CDR1 LGHDT and CDR2 YNNKEL (reference sequence). The CDR3 spans 17 residues. V was clipped by 5 bases and J by 7 bases; unmatched bases: 17. CDR3 residues: CASSVAPRGQGAYTQYF. The CDR3 region has the DNA TGTGCCAGCAGCGTAGCCCCCCGCGGGCAGGGGGCTTATACGCAGTATTTT.

The V gene is TRBV19, the J gene TRBJ1-1; tentatively, D is TRBD1 (5 bases). V lost 2 bases to trimming and J lost 11 bases, with 12 bases between them. This CDR3 contains 12 residues. CDR1 LNHDA and CDR2 SQIVND come from the germline V gene (reference sequence). For the CDR3, the DNA is TGTGCCAGTAGTATACTGGAGGGGCCGGCTTTCTTT. It translates to CASSILEGPAFF.

The rearrangement links TRBV15 to TRBJ2-7; TRBD1 aligns across 7 bases. The CDR3 is 18 amino acids. V lost 0 bases and J lost 0; bases outside the gene matches: 11. Germline values: CDR1 LNHNV, CDR2 YYDKDF (reference sequence). DNA for the CDR3: TGTGCCACCAGCAGAGAATTAGGGGGCGCACCTAGCTCCTACGAGCAGTACTTC. Translating it yields CATSRELGGAPSSYEQYF.

This clone was observed once. The chain couples TRBV5-6 to TRBJ2-3; TRBD1 matches at 7 bases. V lost 0 bases to trimming and J lost 6 bases; unmatched junction nucleotides: 1. Germline CDR1 reads SGHDT; CDR2 reads YYEEEE. This CDR3 has 13 amino acids. The CDR3, as DNA: TGTGCCAGCAGCTTGGGCAGGGGGGATACGCAGTATTTT. It encodes CASSLGRGDTQYF.

Only a few counts were recorded for this clone. The J gene is TRBJ2-3, the V gene TRBV4-2, with 9 bases that match TRBD2. Germline V CDR1 and CDR2: LGHNA, YNFKEQ. The CDR3 runs 16 residues. The V gene end was trimmed by 3 bases and the J gene end by 2 bases; junction bases not matched to a gene: 6. CDR3 bases: TGTGCCAGCAGCCAGAGAACTAGCGGGTCCACAGATACGCAGTATTTT. Its protein is CASSQRTSGSTDTQYF.

The chain links TRBV30 to TRBJ1-6, with TRBD1 identical over 8 bases. Trimming took 2 bases from V and 9 from J; bases not matched to a gene: 9. The CDR3 has 15 residues. Germline CDR1 reads GTSNPN; CDR2 reads SVGIG (reference sequence). The CDR3 nucleotides are TGTGCCTGGAGTTCGGGACAGGCGACCCTTTCACCCCTCCACTTT. This encodes CAWSSGQATLSPLHF.

This clone was recorded once. This chain connects TRBV30 to TRBJ1-5, with 10 bases identical to TRBD1. In germline, CDR1 is GTSNPN, CDR2 SVGIG (reference sequence). The CDR3 contains 14 residues. Germline trimming cut 1 base from V and 9 bases from J; bases unmatched to any gene: 6. The CDR3 DNA reads TGTGCCTGGAGTGGAGACAGGGGGCATGGGCCCCAGCATTTT. As protein: CAWSGDRGHGPQHF.

This chain uses TRBV7-9 with TRBJ2-7; maybe TRBD1 (6 bases). The germline V gene encodes CDR1 SEHNR and CDR2 FQNEAQ (reference sequence). Trimming pared 6 bases from V and 5 bases from J, leaving 20 bases between. This CDR3 is 15 amino acids long. The CDR3 reads CASSPTLTGIHEQYF. CDR3 DNA: TGTGCCAGCAGTCCTACCTTAACAGGGATCCACGAGCAGTACTTC.

The chain uses TRBV10-1 and TRBJ2-3, with D possibly TRBD2 on 7 matching bases. Germline loops: CDR1 WNHNN, CDR2 SYGVQD (reference sequence). Trimming shortened V by 2 bases and J by 2 bases, and 11 bases separated the two germline ends. This CDR3 has 15 residues. The CDR3 loop is CASSEGGAYTDTQYF. As DNA, the CDR3 is TGCGCCAGCAGTGAGGGGGGGGCCTACACAGATACGCAGTATTTT.